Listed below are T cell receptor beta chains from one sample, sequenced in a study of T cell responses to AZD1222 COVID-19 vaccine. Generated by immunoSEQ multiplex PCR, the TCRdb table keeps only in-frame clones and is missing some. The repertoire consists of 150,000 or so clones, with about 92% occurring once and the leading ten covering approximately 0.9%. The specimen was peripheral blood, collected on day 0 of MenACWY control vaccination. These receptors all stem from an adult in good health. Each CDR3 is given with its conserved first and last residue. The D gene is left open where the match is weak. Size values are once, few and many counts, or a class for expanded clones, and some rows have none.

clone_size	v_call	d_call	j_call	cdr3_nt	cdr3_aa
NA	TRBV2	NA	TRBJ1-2	TGTGCCAGCATCGCCCTCGCTAACTATGGCTACACCTTC	CASIALANYGYTF
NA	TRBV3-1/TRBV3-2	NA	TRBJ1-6	TGTGCCAGCAGCCAAGATGGGCGTACGGGTAGAACCTATAATTCACCCCTCCACTTT	CASSQDGRTGRTYNSPLHF
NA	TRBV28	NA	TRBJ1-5	TGTGCCAGCAGTTCCGGACATAGCAATCAGCCCCAGCATTTT	CASSSGHSNQPQHF
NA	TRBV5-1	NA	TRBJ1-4	TGCGCCAGCAGCCCTATGCGGGGACCGAATGAAAAACTGTTTTTT	CASSPMRGPNEKLFF
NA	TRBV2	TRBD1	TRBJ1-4	TGTGCCAGCAGCGGGACAGGGTATAATGAAAAACTGTTTTTT	CASSGTGYNEKLFF
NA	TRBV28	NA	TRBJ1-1	TGTGCCAGCAGTTTTCGTGCCACTGAAGCTTTCTTT	CASSFRATEAFF
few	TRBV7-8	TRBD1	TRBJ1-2	TGTGCCAGCAGCTTGACAGGGGGCGTTCATGGAGGACTTTTC	CASSLTGGVHGGLF
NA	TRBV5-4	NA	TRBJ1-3	TGTGCCAGCAGCTTGGAGGGGGGCATTGGAAACACCATATATTTT	CASSLEGGIGNTIYF
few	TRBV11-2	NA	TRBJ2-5	TGTGCCAGCAGCTTATGGCGCCAAGAGACCCAGTACTTC	CASSLWRQETQYF
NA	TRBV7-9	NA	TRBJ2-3	TGTGCCAGCAGCCCCAGAGGGGTAGATACGCAGTATTTT	CASSPRGVDTQYF
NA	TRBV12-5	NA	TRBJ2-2	TGTGCTAGTGGTTTGCTCGGGAACACCGGGGAGCTGTTTTTT	CASGLLGNTGELFF
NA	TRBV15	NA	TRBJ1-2	TGTGCCACCAGCCCCTCTGGAACCCTCCATGGCTACACCTTC	CATSPSGTLHGYTF
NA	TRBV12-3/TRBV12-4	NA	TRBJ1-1	TGTGCCAGTTGGGAGAGGAACACTGAAGCTTTCTTT	CASWERNTEAFF
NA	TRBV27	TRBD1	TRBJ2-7	TGTGCCAGCAGCCGGGACAGGGGAACCTACGAGCAGTACTTC	CASSRDRGTYEQYF
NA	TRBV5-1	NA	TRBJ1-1	TGCGCCAGCAGCTTGAACACTGGGTTGGTTGAAGCTTTCTTT	CASSLNTGLVEAFF
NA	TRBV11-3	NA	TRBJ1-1	TGTGCCAGCAGCTTAGGATCGGGGGCCACTGAAGCTTTCTTT	CASSLGSGATEAFF
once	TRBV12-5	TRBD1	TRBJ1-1	TGTGCTAGTGGTTTGGGACAGGGGGATGGCACTGAAGCTTTCTTT	CASGLGQGDGTEAFF
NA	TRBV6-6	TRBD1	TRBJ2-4	TGTGCCAGCAGTTACGCCCAGGGACAGCTAAACATTCAGTACTTC	CASSYAQGQLNIQYF
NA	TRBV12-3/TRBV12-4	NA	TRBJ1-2	TGTGCCAGCAGACGAGGCTATGGCTACACCTTC	CASRRGYGYTF
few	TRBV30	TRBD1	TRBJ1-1	TGTGCCTGGAGTGCCCGGACAGGGATGAACACTGAAGCTTTCTTT	CAWSARTGMNTEAFF
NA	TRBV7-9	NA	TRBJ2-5	TGTGCCAGCAGCTTAGCGACGGTTCCCAGGACCCAGTACTTC	CASSLATVPRTQYF
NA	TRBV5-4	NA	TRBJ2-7	TGTGCCAGCAGCTTGGACAGGTCCTACGAGCAGTACTTC	CASSLDRSYEQYF
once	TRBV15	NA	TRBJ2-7	TGTGCCACCAGCAGCGACGGGGCCGGCGAGCAGTACTTC	CATSSDGAGEQYF
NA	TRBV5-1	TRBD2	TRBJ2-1	TGCGCCAGCAGCTTCCTCATGGGCGGGGGGGAGTTAAACAATGAGCAGTTCTTC	CASSFLMGGGELNNEQFF
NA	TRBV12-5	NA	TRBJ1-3	TGTGCTAGTGGTTTTCGTGGGTATGCTACCTCTGGAAACACCATATATTTT	CASGFRGYATSGNTIYF
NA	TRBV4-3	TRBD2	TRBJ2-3	TGCGCCAGCAGCCAACTAGCGGGGGGGGGCACAGATACGCAGTATTTT	CASSQLAGGGTDTQYF
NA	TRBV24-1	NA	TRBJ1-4	TGTGCCACCAGTGACCCGGGGCGGGAAAAACTGTTTTTT	CATSDPGREKLFF
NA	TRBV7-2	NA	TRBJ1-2	TGTGCCAGCAGCTCATATACCGGGACGGCCTATGGCTACACCTTC	CASSSYTGTAYGYTF
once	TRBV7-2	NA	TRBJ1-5	TGTGCCAGCAGCTTAGAGGGACCTTATAGCAATCAGCCCCAGCATTTT	CASSLEGPYSNQPQHF
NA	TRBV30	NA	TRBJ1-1	TGTGCCTGGAGTGACCAGCCCTTGAAGGCTTTCTTT	CAWSDQPLKAFF
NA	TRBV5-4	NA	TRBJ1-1	TGTGCCAGCAGCTTGCCCCAGGGGAACACTGAAGCTTTCTTT	CASSLPQGNTEAFF
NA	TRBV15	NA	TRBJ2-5	TGTGCCACCAGCAGGTCTCCTCAAGAGACCCAGTACTTC	CATSRSPQETQYF
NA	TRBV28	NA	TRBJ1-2	TGTGCCAGCATGCGGGGGCTAGGTGGCTACACCTTC	CASMRGLGGYTF